The source of this TCR beta chain is a study of shared T cell receptors in the human thymus (dated by TCRdb to about 2021). Background for the entire study: The study investigated the way shared, self-reactive T-cell receptor alpha chains are produced in the human thymus.

Library preparation employed the immunoSEQ multiplex PCR assay. Here the immuneACCESS table is served through TCRdb, limited to in-frame sequences with V and J called. Missing clones are a known gap in these copies; in checked studies unresolved V genes cover under half, and the rest lacks a known reason. Within this sample are more than 550,000 clones, with 80% to 90% of them counted one time only. Approximately 0.0097% of the sample lies in the top ten. The CDR3 measures 15 amino acids from cysteine to phenylalanine. Solely the CDR3 DNA is kept, with 45 bases framed from the first base. Trimming takes 3 bases off V and 3 bases off J; junction bases not matched to a gene: 9. CDR1 and CDR2 are read off the germline V gene as SGDLS and YYNGEE. A word on this clone: Its antigen is still unknown. Per-nucleotide qualities are absent, and no much larger clonotype sits a single base away.

These data also formed part of another study, on human thymus T cells. Per that second paper: Immunologically healthy infants undergoing open corrective cardiac surgery for congenital heart defects in Finland were used as donors. Thymus tissue was obtained as surgical resects removed during corrective cardiac surgery. Usage of V and J gene segments appeared to be biased in both the thymic and the peripheral blood repertoires. Highly overlapping thymic TCR repertoires among unrelated individuals were reported in the related research. The study characterized TCR alpha and beta repertoires from fewer than 10 infant thymus samples and a few related peripheral blood samples. Donor ages ranging from about 7 to 250 days were recorded, and more than 5 male and a couple of female infants were included in the cohort. Thymocytes were freed from the tissue by mechanical means and kept at -70 degrees C as pellets of 10-30 million cells. A QIAsymphony instrument was used to extract genomic DNA from the frozen cell pellets. The immunoSEQ multiplex PCR assay was used to amplify the TCRB and TCRAD loci from a standardized amount of quality-controlled genomic DNA. The V(D)J region was spanned by amplicons of a length sufficient to cover the CDR3 and to identify V and J genes. Amplicon sequencing was performed on an Illumina platform through the commercial immunoSEQ service. Primer bias and sequencing errors were corrected as previously described, and TCRAD and TCRB were defined on the basis of the IMGT database. immunoSEQ Analyzer 3.0 and VDJTools were used for repertoire analysis, which covered basic statistics, V/J segment usage, diversity estimates, rarefaction and pairwise overlap. To estimate diversity, the Chao1, ChaoE, Efron-Thisted, Shannon and inverse Simpson indices were applied, and diversity was also estimated on datasets down-sampled to the smallest sample. Repertoire overlap used strict matching of CDR3 nucleotide sequence, V gene and J gene, with Jaccard-based multidimensional scaling clustering. Thymus samples yielded on average roughly 800,000 unique TCRB clonotypes, compared with 80,000 to 85,000 from blood samples.

Sequences were obtained from thymocytes. Here the chain combines TRBV9 and TRBJ2-7; 7 central bases correspond to TRBD1. The TCR sequence derives from a boy less than two years old with a congenital heart defect. Donor details come from another sample of the same person, matched by shared clones. Here the CDR3 is given as CASSGSGTDFYEQYF. The sequenced DNA: TGTGCCAGCAGCGGTTCTGGGACAGATTTCTACGAGCAGTACTTC.